Listed below are T cell receptor beta chains from one sample, sequenced in a study of naive and memory T cell subsets. TCRdb passed the UMI-ligation and nested PCR reads through MiXCR, listing each CDR3 protein once. The repertoire has under 150,000 distinct CDR3 sequences, about a fifth of them found once; the top ten carry about 0.57%. Input material: naive CD8+ T cells from blood. These receptors were taken from a human donor in good health. Both conserved end residues are part of each CDR3. The D gene is left open where the match is weak.

CDR3aa | d_gene | v_gene | len
CSATPDYSYEQYF | - | TRBV20-1 | 13
CASSKGTSNEQFF | - | TRBV9 | 13
CASSQDRDSVWNTIYF | TRBD1 | TRBV3-1 | 16
CASSEVGDGTDTQYF | - | TRBV25-1 | 15
CAIRTEGGDYSGYTF | TRBD1 | TRBV10-3 | 15
CASSFVGTSADTQYF | TRBD2 | TRBV28 | 15
CASSQERGAGYYGYTF | - | TRBV4-1 | 16
CASSYSGLDPFF | TRBD2 | TRBV6-5 | 12
CASSLVLLRQPQHF | - | TRBV7-2 | 14
CASSSGAGVVTGELFF | TRBD2 | TRBV27 | 16
CASSEGTSGIYEQYF | TRBD2 | TRBV10-1 | 15
CSARDWTSGSVSSYNEQFF | TRBD2 | TRBV20-1 | 19
CASSFQPQETQYF | - | TRBV28 | 13
CAISEPPQPQHF | - | TRBV10-3 | 12
CSVDTWGQENLYYGYTF | - | TRBV29-1 | 17
CASSLGSGDEQFF | - | TRBV7-9 | 13
CASSSGLELGETQYF | TRBD2 | TRBV11-2 | 15
CASSHTGQTQETQYF | - | TRBV5-4 | 15
CASSQTQGASTEAFF | TRBD1 | TRBV3-1 | 15
CASSLWRRHEQYF | - | TRBV28 | 13
CASSLSGQFPTNEKLFF | TRBD1 | TRBV27 | 17
CASSLGVLMNTEAFF | - | TRBV11-2 | 15
CASSEWGTSGSTGANVLTF | TRBD2 | TRBV6-1 | 19
CSVEGGSLAGGYNEQFF | TRBD2 | TRBV29-1 | 17
CASSQELAGYNEQFF | TRBD2 | TRBV4-1 | 15
CASYGATNEKLFF | - | TRBV19 | 13
CSAMGTSTYEQFF | TRBD2 | TRBV20-1 | 13
CASSIADDTDTQYF | - | TRBV19 | 14
CASSREGASSDTQYF | TRBD1 | TRBV9 | 15
CASSIGSSVFEAFF | - | TRBV19 | 14
CASSPESPGGETQYF | - | TRBV18 | 15
CASSPGASGDSTDTQYF | TRBD2 | TRBV3-1 | 17
CATSTGTGTNEQFF | TRBD1 | TRBV5-4 | 14
CASSQVGAEQFF | - | TRBV4-1 | 12
CASSPGTNGGELFF | - | TRBV5-5 | 14
CASSQGEAEQFF | - | TRBV6-5 | 12
CASSQVDNLEQYF | - | TRBV4-1 | 13
CASSLGNEQYF | - | TRBV5-1 | 11